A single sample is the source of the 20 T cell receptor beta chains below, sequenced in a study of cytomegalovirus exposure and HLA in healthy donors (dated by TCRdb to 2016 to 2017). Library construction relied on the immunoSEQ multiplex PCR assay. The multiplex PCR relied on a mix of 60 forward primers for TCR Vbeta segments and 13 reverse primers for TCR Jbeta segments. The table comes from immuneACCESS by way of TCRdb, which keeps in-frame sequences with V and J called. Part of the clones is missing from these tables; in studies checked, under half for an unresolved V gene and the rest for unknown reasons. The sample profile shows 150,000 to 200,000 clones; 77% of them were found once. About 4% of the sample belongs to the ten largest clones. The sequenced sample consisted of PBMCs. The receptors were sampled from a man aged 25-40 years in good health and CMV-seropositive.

DNA of the CDR3: TGTGCCAGCAGCAGCCGGGACAGGGATCACTACGAGCAGTACTTC. It encodes CASSSRDRDHYEQYF. V usage is TRBV7-9 and J usage is TRBJ2-7, with 9 bases fitting TRBD1. Germline-derived CDR1 and CDR2 are SEHNR and FQNEAQ (reference sequence). CDR3 length equals 15 residues. Germline trimming cut 5 bases from V and 3 bases from J; bases unmatched to any gene: 8.

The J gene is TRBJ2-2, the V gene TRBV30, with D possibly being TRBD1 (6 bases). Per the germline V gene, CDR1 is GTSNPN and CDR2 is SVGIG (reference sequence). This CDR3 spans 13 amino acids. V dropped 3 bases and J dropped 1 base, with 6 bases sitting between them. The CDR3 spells CAWRGQNTGELFF. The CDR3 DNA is TGTGCCTGGAGGGGACAGAACACCGGGGAGCTGTTTTTT.

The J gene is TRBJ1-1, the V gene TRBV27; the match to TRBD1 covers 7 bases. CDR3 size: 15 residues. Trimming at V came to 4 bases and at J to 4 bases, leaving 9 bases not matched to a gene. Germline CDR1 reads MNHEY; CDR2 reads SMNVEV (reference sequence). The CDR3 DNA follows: TGTGCCAGCAGTTGTCGAACAGGGGAGTGCACTGAAGCTTTCTTT. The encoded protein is CASSCRTGECTEAFF.

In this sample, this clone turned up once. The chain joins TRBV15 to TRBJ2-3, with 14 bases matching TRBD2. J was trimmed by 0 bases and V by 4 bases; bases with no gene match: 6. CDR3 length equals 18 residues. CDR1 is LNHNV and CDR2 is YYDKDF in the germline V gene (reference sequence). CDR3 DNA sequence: TGTGCCACCAGCAAAGGGGGGACTAGCGGGGGTAGCACAGATACGCAGTATTTT. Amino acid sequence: CATSKGGTSGGSTDTQYF.

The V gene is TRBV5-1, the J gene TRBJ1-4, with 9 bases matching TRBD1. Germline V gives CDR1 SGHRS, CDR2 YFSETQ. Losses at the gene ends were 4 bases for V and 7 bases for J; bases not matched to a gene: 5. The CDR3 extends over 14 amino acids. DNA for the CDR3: TGCGCCAGCAGCGGCGGGACAGGGCTTGAAAAACTGTTTTTT. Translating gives CASSGGTGLEKLFF. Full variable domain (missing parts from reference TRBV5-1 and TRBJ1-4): KAGVTQTPRYLIKTRGQQVTLSCSPISGHRSVSWYQQTPGQGLQFLFEYFSETQRNKGNFPGRFSGRQFSNSRSEMNVSTLELGDSALYLCASSGGTGLEKLFFGSGTQLSVL.

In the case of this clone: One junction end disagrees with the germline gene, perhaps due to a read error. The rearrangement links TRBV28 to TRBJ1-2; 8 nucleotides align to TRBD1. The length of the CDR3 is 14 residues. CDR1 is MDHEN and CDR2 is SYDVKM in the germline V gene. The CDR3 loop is CASGLLGQAYGYTF. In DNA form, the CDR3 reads TGTGCCAGCGGTTTATTGGGACAGGCTTATGGCTACACCTTC.

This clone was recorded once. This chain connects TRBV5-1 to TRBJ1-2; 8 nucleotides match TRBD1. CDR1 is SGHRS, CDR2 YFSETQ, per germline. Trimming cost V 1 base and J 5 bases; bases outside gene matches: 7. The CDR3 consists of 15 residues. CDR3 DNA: TGCGCCAGCAGCTTGAGTTCAGGGGGCGTTTATGGCTACACCTTC. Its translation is CASSLSSGGVYGYTF.

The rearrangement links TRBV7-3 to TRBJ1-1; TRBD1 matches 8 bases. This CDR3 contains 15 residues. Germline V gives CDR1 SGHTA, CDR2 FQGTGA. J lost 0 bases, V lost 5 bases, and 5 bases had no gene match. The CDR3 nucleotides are TGTGCCAGCAGCCTCTGGACAGGGATGAACACTGAAGCTTTCTTT. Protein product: CASSLWTGMNTEAFF.

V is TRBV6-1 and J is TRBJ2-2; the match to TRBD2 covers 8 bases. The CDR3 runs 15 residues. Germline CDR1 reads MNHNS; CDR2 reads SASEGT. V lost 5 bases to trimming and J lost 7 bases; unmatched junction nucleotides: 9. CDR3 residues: CASSKTGGLIGELFF. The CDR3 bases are TGTGCCAGCAGTAAAACGGGGGGGCTAATCGGGGAGCTGTTTTTT.

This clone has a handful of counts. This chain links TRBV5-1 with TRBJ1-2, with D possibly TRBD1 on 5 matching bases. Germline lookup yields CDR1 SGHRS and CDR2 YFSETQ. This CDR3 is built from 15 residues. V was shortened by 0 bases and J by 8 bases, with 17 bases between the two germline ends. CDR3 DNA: TGCGCCAGCAGCTTGGCCCGATCGGCAGGGCGCGGCTACACCTTC. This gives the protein CASSLARSAGRGYTF.

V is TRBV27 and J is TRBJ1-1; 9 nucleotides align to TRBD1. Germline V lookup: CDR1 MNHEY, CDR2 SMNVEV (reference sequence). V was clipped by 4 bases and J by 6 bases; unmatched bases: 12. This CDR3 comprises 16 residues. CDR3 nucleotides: TGTGCCAGCAGTTCCGGGACAGGGAAATTTTTCGCTGAAGCTTTCTTT. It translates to CASSSGTGKFFAEAFF.

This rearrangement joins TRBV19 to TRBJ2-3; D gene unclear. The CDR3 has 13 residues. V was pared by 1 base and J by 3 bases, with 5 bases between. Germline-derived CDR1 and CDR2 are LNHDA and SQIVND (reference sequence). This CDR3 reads CASSIGGTDTQYF. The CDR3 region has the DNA TGTGCCAGTAGTATAGGAGGTACAGATACGCAGTATTTT.

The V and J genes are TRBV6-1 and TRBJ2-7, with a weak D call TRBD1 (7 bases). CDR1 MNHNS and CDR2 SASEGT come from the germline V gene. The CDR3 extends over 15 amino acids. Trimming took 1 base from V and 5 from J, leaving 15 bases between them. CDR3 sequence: CASSEGQGGFHEQYF. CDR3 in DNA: TGTGCCAGCAGTGAAGGACAGGGAGGTTTCCACGAGCAGTACTTC.

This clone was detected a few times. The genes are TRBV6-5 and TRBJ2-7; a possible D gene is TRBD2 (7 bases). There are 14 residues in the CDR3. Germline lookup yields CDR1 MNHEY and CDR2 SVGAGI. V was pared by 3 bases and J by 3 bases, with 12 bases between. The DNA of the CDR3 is TGTGCCAGCAGTTATGCGGGGGCGTACTACGAGCAGTACTTC. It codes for CASSYAGAYYEQYF.

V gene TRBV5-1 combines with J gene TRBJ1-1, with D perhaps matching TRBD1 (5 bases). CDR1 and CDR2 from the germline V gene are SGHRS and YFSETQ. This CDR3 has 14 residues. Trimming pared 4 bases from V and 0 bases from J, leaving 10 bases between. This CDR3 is CASSPLGVNTEAFF. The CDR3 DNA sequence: TGCGCCAGCAGCCCCCTAGGGGTGAACACTGAAGCTTTCTTT.

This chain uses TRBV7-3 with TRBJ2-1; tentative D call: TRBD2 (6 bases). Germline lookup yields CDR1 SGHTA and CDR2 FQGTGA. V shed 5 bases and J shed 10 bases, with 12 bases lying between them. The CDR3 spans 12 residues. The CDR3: CASSQGRGEQFF. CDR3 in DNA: TGTGCCAGCAGCCAAGGGCGGGGCGAGCAGTTCTTC.

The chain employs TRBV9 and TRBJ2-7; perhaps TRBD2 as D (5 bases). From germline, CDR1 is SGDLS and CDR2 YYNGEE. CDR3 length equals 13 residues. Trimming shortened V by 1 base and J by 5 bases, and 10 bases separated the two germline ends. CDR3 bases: TGTGCCAGCAGCGTAAGCCCCGGGGACGAGCAGTACTTC. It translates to CASSVSPGDEQYF.

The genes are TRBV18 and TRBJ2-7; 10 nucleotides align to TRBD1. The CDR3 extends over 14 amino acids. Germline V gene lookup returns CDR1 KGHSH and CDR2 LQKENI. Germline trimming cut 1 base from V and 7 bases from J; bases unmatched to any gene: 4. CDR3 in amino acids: CASSPRGTGEEQYF. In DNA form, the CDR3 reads TGTGCCAGCTCACCACGCGGGACAGGGGAAGAGCAGTACTTC.

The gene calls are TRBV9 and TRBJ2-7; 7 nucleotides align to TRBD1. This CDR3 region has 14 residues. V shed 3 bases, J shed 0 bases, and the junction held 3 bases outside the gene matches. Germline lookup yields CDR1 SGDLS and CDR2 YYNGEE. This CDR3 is CASSARTGSYEQYF. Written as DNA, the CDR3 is TGTGCCAGCAGCGCCCGGACAGGCTCCTACGAGCAGTACTTC.

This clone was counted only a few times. CDR3 nucleotide sequence: TGCGCCAGCAGCTTCAGGATGACAGGGGGAACAGATACGCAGTATTTT. Protein: CASSFRMTGGTDTQYF. V and J are TRBV5-1 and TRBJ2-3; 9 nucleotides match TRBD1. The CDR3 is 16 residues long. Germline CDR1 is SGHRS and CDR2 is YFSETQ. V dropped 2 bases and J dropped 3; count of bases not matched to a gene: 7. The full variable domain, with the rest looked up from reference TRBV5-1 and TRBJ2-3, is KAGVTQTPRYLIKTRGQQVTLSCSPISGHRSVSWYQQTPGQGLQFLFEYFSETQRNKGNFPGRFSGRQFSNSRSEMNVSTLELGDSALYLCASSFRMTGGTDTQYFGPGTRLTVL.